This T cell receptor beta chain derives from a study of T-cell memory formation after mild COVID-19. Findings of the study overall: Contracting CD4+ clones sat mainly in CM and EM; CD8+ in EMRA. Cross-reactive memory seemingly joined, as some responding clones were found in pre-infection memory.

Constant-segment-primed 5'RACE gave TCR alpha and TCR beta cDNA libraries with sample barcodes and UMIs. TCRdb called the 5' RACE reads again in MiXCR, with one record for every CDR3 protein. The repertoire holds approximately 400,000 distinct CDR3 sequences, with around 17% as singletons. This CDR3 is 12 amino acids long. Trimming took 5 bases from V and 9 from J, leaving 8 bases between them. This clonotype was seen more than once but under ten times. What it binds is not known. The sequence derives from a man between 18 and 29 years old who had mild COVID-19 (a few samples of this study predate the infection). Cell type and time point are not known. The V gene is TRBV12-3 or TRBV12-4, the J gene TRBJ1-6; D gene ambiguous. The sample consisted of PBMCs or a T cell subset sorted from them (not recorded which). CDR3 DNA sequence: TGTGCCAGCAGTGCTGATCTTTCACCCCTCCACTTT. Translated: CASSADLSPLHF.